This T cell receptor beta chain was documented in a study of blood T cell repertoires in COVID-19. As for the study in general: Acute and convalescent COVID-19 samples came from the United States, Italy and Spain. T cells, B-cell-depleted T cells, or PBMCs supplied cDNA or gDNA.

The germline gives CDR1 MNHEY, CDR2 SVGAGI. This CDR3 is built from 12 residues. Original methodology: By means of reference gene primer amplification, nucleated cell counts were estimated. The data were produced by immunoSEQ multiplex PCR, yet TCRdb's version contains in-frame clones alone and is incomplete. That table supplies the V and J calls and clone size; D and trimming were determined from the DNA. The sample yields 100,000 or so clones, more than 70% seen once. This clonotype was obtained from a woman of 80 years or more with acute or convalescent COVID-19. Sequenced sample: peripheral blood. The rearrangement uses TRBV6-5 and TRBJ1-2, with D maybe TRBD1 (6 bases). CDR3 protein: CLPGAANYGYTF. For the CDR3, the DNA is TGTCTTCCAGGGGCAGCGAACTATGGCTACACCTTC.